This T cell receptor (beta chain) was recovered during a study of blood T cell repertoires in COVID-19. Study details: The analysed material was cDNA or gDNA that came from T cells, B-cell-depleted T cells, or PBMCs.

This clone was counted once. Trimming removed 1 base from V and 6 bases from J; junction bases left unmatched: 7. The CDR3 contains 15 residues. CDR1 and CDR2 (germline): MGHRA, YSYEKL. Per the original data handling: Estimated nucleated cell counts came from reference gene primer amplification. Sequencing was performed with immunoSEQ multiplex PCR; in TCRdb, only in-frame clones are kept and a portion is missing. V and J calls and clone size are those listed in that table; D and trimming were worked out from the DNA. The sample holds 150,000 to 200,000 clones, about 80% seen once. The receptor was derived from a woman in her 70s with acute or convalescent COVID-19. The rearrangement joins TRBV4-1 to TRBJ2-3; 7 bases agree with TRBD1. Specimen: peripheral blood. For the CDR3, the DNA is TGCGCCAGCAGCCAAGGAGGACAGGCCCAGGATACGCAGTATTTT. Its protein is CASSQGGQAQDTQYF.